The rows below give T cell receptor beta chains drawn from one sample of a study of blood T cell repertoires in COVID-19. Produced via immunoSEQ multiplex PCR; TCRdb's table is partial and in-frame only. Altogether 150,000 or so clones are present, around 87% being singletons, with the ten largest covering approximately 1.2%. The source material was PBMCs or T cells enriched from blood (not recorded which). All receptors derive from a woman in her twenties or thirties with acute COVID-19. Both conserved end residues are part of each CDR3. D genes are given only for firm matches. The size of a clone is reported for some rows only, either as once, few or many, or as a class for expanded clones.

V gene	clone size	J gene	D gene	CDR3 protein	CDR3 DNA
TRBV9	few	TRBJ1-4	TRBD1	CASSANRGLNEKLFF	TGTGCCAGCAGCGCGAACAGGGGACTTAATGAAAAACTGTTTTTT
TRBV18	.	TRBJ1-4	.	CASSPPPSTVPNEKLFF	TGTGCCAGCTCACCACCTCCTTCGACAGTGCCTAATGAAAAACTGTTTTTT
TRBV6-5	once	TRBJ2-7	TRBD2	CASSYSTSGAVEQYF	TGTGCCAGCAGTTACTCGACTAGCGGGGCAGTCGAGCAGTACTTC
TRBV5-1	.	TRBJ1-3	.	CASSSTGTGDTIYF	TGCGCCAGCAGCTCCACAGGTACGGGTGACACCATATATTTT
TRBV27	.	TRBJ2-1	.	CASSLSSGGISYNEQFF	TGTGCCAGCAGTTTATCTAGCGGAGGGATCTCCTACAATGAGCAGTTCTTC
TRBV18	few	TRBJ2-5	.	CASSSGQETQYF	TGTGCCAGCTCATCGGGGCAAGAGACCCAGTACTTC
TRBV7-6	once	TRBJ2-3	TRBD2	CASSLMVGLAADTQYF	TGTGCCAGCAGCTTAATGGTCGGGCTAGCGGCAGATACGCAGTATTTT
TRBV27	.	TRBJ1-2	TRBD1	CASSPTGAYGYTF	TGTGCCAGCAGCCCAACAGGGGCCTATGGCTACACCTTC
TRBV5-1	.	TRBJ1-1	.	CASSVQGTEAFF	TGCGCCAGCAGCGTACAGGGTACTGAAGCTTTCTTT
TRBV11-2	.	TRBJ2-7	.	CASSPTDEFREQYF	TGTGCCAGCAGCCCGACAGATGAGTTTCGCGAGCAGTACTTC
TRBV7-6	.	TRBJ2-2	TRBD2	CASSLVPSGRAYTGELFF	TGTGCCAGCAGCTTAGTCCCTAGCGGGAGGGCTTACACCGGGGAGCTGTTTTTT
TRBV28	.	TRBJ2-3	TRBD1	CASHSPNSGQDDSYPTDTQYF	TGTGCCTCACACTCCCCTAATTCGGGACAGGACGATAGCTACCCCACAGATACGCAGTATTTT
TRBV6-5	.	TRBJ2-7	TRBD2	CASSYSITSGSYEQYF	TGTGCCAGCAGTTACTCGATAACTAGCGGGAGCTACGAGCAGTACTTC
TRBV10-3	.	TRBJ2-7	TRBD1	CAISTGQGAYEQYF	TGTGCCATCAGCACGGGACAGGGGGCTTACGAGCAGTACTTC
TRBV3-1/TRBV3-2	.	TRBJ1-2	.	CASSQVGGGGYTF	TGTGCCAGCAGCCAAGTAGGAGGAGGTGGCTACACCTTC
TRBV9	.	TRBJ1-5	TRBD1	CASSEGQPNQPQHF	TGTGCCAGCAGCGAGGGACAGCCCAATCAGCCCCAGCATTTT